The rows below give T cell receptor beta chains drawn from one sample of a study of cytomegalovirus exposure and HLA in healthy donors. TCRdb's table, derived via immunoSEQ multiplex PCR, lists solely in-frame clones and lacks some. The sample table sets out about 130,000 clones. Sequencing was done on a sample of PBMCs. The receptors were sampled from a man younger than 30 in good health and CMV-seronegative. Each CDR3 is given with its conserved first and last residue. The D gene is left open where the match is weak.

j_call | d_call | v_call | cdr3_aa | cdr3_nt
TRBJ2-1 | TRBD2 | TRBV5-1 | CASSSLEASGRVLGSGGNEQFF | TGCGCCAGCAGCTCCCTCGAGGCTAGCGGGAGGGTGCTTGGATCGGGGGGGAATGAGCAGTTCTTC
TRBJ2-7 | - | TRBV19 | CASSKQTDHPGEQYF | TGTGCCAGTAGTAAGCAGACAGACCACCCTGGCGAGCAGTACTTC
TRBJ2-1 | TRBD1 | TRBV28 | CASSQPGTGALERFF | TGTGCCAGCAGTCAACCCGGGACAGGAGCCCTCGAGCGGTTCTTC
TRBJ1-2 | - | TRBV7-9 | CASSREAYERHYGYTF | TGTGCCAGCAGCCGGGAGGCCTACGAGCGCCACTATGGCTACACCTTC
TRBJ1-2 | - | TRBV2 | CASSEESGGLAYGYTF | TGTGCCAGCAGTGAAGAGTCGGGGGGGCTTGCCTATGGCTACACCTTC
TRBJ2-5 | - | TRBV6-8 | CASSYRHSAGGEETQYF | TGTGCCAGCAGTTACAGGCATTCCGCTGGGGGCGAAGAGACCCAGTACTTC
TRBJ2-7 | - | TRBV19 | CASSTRGSDYEQYF | TGTGCCAGTAGTACCCGGGGATCGGACTACGAGCAGTACTTC
TRBJ2-7 | - | TRBV6-1 | CASSEVGGTYEQYF | TGTGCCAGCAGTGAAGTGGGGGGAACCTACGAGCAGTACTTC
TRBJ2-7 | TRBD1 | TRBV29-1 | CSVGRTGGTHEQYF | TGCAGCGTTGGTAGGACAGGGGGTACCCACGAGCAGTACTTC
TRBJ2-7 | TRBD1 | TRBV10-3 | CAISDQGQGPYEQYF | TGTGCCATCAGTGACCAGGGACAGGGGCCCTACGAGCAGTACTTC
TRBJ1-2 | TRBD1 | TRBV19 | CASSRGQGRLGYTF | TGTGCCAGTAGTAGGGGACAGGGGAGGCTTGGCTACACCTTC
TRBJ1-1 | - | TRBV15 | CATSRVWPPNTEAFF | TGTGCCACCAGCAGAGTATGGCCGCCGAACACTGAAGCTTTCTTT
TRBJ2-2 | - | TRBV27 | CASSLLGRGRNGELFF | TGTGCCAGCAGTTTATTGGGGCGTGGTCGTAACGGGGAGCTGTTTTTT
TRBJ2-2 | - | TRBV5-1 | CASSLGAGRVTGELFF | TGCGCCAGCAGCTTGGGGGCTGGCAGGGTCACCGGGGAGCTGTTTTTT
TRBJ2-3 | TRBD2 | TRBV10-1 | CASSTGTSWADTQYF | TGCGCCAGCTCGACCGGGACTAGTTGGGCAGATACGCAGTATTTT
TRBJ2-7 | TRBD1 | TRBV7-6 | CASSLLDRGHEQYF | TGTGCCAGCAGCTTACTAGACAGGGGGCACGAGCAGTACTTC
TRBJ1-1 | TRBD1 | TRBV5-1 | CASSSRQGARGTEAFF | TGCGCCAGCAGCTCGAGACAGGGGGCGCGAGGAACTGAAGCTTTCTTT
TRBJ2-2 | TRBD1 | TRBV10-1 | CASSERTGLVTGELFF | TGCGCCAGCAGTGAGCGGACAGGTTTGGTGACCGGGGAGCTGTTTTTT
TRBJ1-4 | - | TRBV10-1 | CASSETGPNEKLFF | TGCGCCAGCAGTGAGACAGGCCCTAATGAAAAACTGTTTTTT
TRBJ2-5 | TRBD1 | TRBV5-1 | CASSVTGTGGETQYF | TGCGCCAGCAGCGTTACCGGGACAGGGGGAGAGACCCAGTACTTC
TRBJ2-7 | - | TRBV19 | CASSIAATPPRSYEQYF | TGTGCCAGTAGTATAGCGGCGACACCCCCCCGCTCCTACGAGCAGTACTTC
TRBJ1-1 | - | TRBV18 | CASSPTGTEAFF | TGTGCCAGCTCACCAACCGGGACTGAAGCTTTCTTT
TRBJ1-6 | TRBD1 | TRBV9 | CASSVTGGNDNSPLHF | TGTGCCAGCAGCGTAACAGGGGGTAACGATAATTCACCCCTCCACTTT
TRBJ1-6 | TRBD1 | TRBV5-6 | CASSRDSYNSPLHF | TGTGCCAGCAGCCGGGACAGCTATAATTCACCCCTCCACTTT
TRBJ1-4 | - | TRBV30 | CAWGGQLGTNEKLFF | TGTGCCTGGGGAGGCCAACTGGGGACTAATGAAAAACTGTTTTTT
TRBJ1-4 | TRBD1 | TRBV6-1 | CASSERGTGLWTNEKLFF | TGTGCCAGCAGTGAACGCGGGACAGGGTTATGGACTAATGAAAAACTGTTTTTT
TRBJ1-1 | - | TRBV7-9 | CASSLGSLNTEAFF | TGTGCCAGCAGCTTGGGCAGCTTGAACACTGAAGCTTTCTTT
TRBJ1-5 | TRBD1 | TRBV5-6 | CASSTGQGAPQPQHF | TGTGCCAGCAGCACGGGACAGGGGGCGCCACAGCCCCAGCATTTT
TRBJ1-1 | - | TRBV19 | CASSIETGSGQGCQAFF | TGTGCCAGTAGTATAGAAACCGGGAGTGGGCAGGGTTGCCAAGCTTTCTTT
TRBJ1-3 | - | TRBV19 | CASSIDRTTGNTIYF | TGTGCCAGTAGTATCGACAGAACCACTGGAAACACCATATATTTT
TRBJ2-7 | TRBD2 | TRBV19 | CASSLAGGLDEQYF | TGTGCCAGTAGTTTAGCGGGGGGGCTCGACGAGCAGTACTTC
TRBJ1-1 | TRBD1 | TRBV27 | CASSWGQGTRAFF | TGTGCCAGCAGTTGGGGACAGGGTACAAGGGCTTTCTTT
TRBJ2-7 | TRBD2 | TRBV10-3 | CAISEAGADEQYF | TGTGCCATCAGTGAAGCGGGAGCTGACGAGCAGTACTTC
TRBJ2-7 | TRBD2 | TRBV6-6 | CASSQRLAGGRYEQYF | TGTGCCAGCAGCCAAAGGCTAGCGGGAGGGAGGTACGAGCAGTACTTC
TRBJ2-1 | TRBD2 | TRBV9 | CASSVAGTSGLNEQFF | TGTGCCAGCAGCGTAGCCGGGACTAGCGGGCTCAATGAGCAGTTCTTC
TRBJ2-7 | - | TRBV5-1 | CASSEYGHPYEQYF | TGCGCCAGCAGCGAGTACGGACATCCCTACGAGCAGTACTTC
TRBJ1-2 | - | TRBV29-1 | CSVMLGLRDGYTF | TGCAGCGTTATGCTGGGGCTGCGAGATGGCTACACCTTC
TRBJ2-7 | TRBD2 | TRBV4-1 | CASSQEIPGTSSSYEQYF | TGCGCCAGCAGCCAAGAAATACCCGGGACTAGCAGCTCCTACGAGCAGTACTTC
TRBJ1-2 | TRBD1 | TRBV7-3 | CASSSDRGVNYGYTF | TGTGCCAGCAGCTCCGACAGGGGGGTAAACTATGGCTACACCTTC
TRBJ2-5 | - | TRBV5-1 | CASSSGQWETQYF | TGCGCCAGCAGCTCAGGACAGTGGGAGACCCAGTACTTC
TRBJ2-1 | TRBD2 | TRBV15 | CATSREVAGDNEQFF | TGTGCCACCAGCAGAGAGGTAGCGGGGGATAATGAGCAGTTCTTC
TRBJ2-3 | - | TRBV6-1 | CASSPRDTQYF | TGTGCCAGCAGTCCTCGGGATACGCAGTATTTT
TRBJ1-4 | - | TRBV4-1 | CASSHPTIINEKLFF | TGCGCCAGCAGCCACCCGACAATTATCAATGAAAAACTGTTTTTT
TRBJ1-5 | - | TRBV19 | CASSMVRRDQPQHF | TGTGCCAGTAGTATGGTCCGCCGAGATCAGCCCCAGCATTTT
TRBJ1-2 | - | TRBV5-3 | CARSFRSDYGYTF | TGTGCCAGAAGCTTTAGGAGTGACTATGGCTACACCTTC
TRBJ2-1 | TRBD2 | TRBV6-6 | CASSKLSGVPLGEQFF | TGTGCCAGCAGTAAACTGAGCGGGGTTCCGTTGGGTGAGCAGTTCTTC
TRBJ1-2 | - | TRBV5-1 | CASSSQGGGYGYTF | TGCGCCAGCAGCTCCCAGGGAGGAGGGTATGGCTACACCTTC
TRBJ1-1 | - | TRBV5-4 | CAYRHEGNMNTEAFF | TGTGCCTACCGACATGAAGGTAACATGAACACTGAAGCTTTCTTT
TRBJ1-1 | TRBD1 | TRBV5-1 | CASSLRQGLNTEAFF | TGCGCCAGCAGCCTGAGACAGGGGTTAAACACTGAAGCTTTCTTT
TRBJ1-6 | TRBD1 | TRBV5-4 | CASSWTGSNSPLHF | TGTGCCAGCAGCTGGACAGGGAGTAATTCACCCCTCCACTTT
TRBJ1-2 | - | TRBV30 | CAWSRGVNYGYTF | TGTGCCTGGAGTCGGGGGGTAAACTATGGCTACACCTTC
TRBJ1-5 | TRBD1 | TRBV15 | CATSRDRGPRISNQPQHF | TGTGCCACCAGCAGAGATAGGGGGCCGCGGATTAGCAATCAGCCCCAGCATTTT
TRBJ1-1 | - | TRBV6-1 | CASSDLSGYNTEAFF | TGTGCCAGCAGTGACCTCTCCGGTTACAACACTGAAGCTTTCTTT
TRBJ2-5 | - | TRBV9 | CASSVTALETQYF | TGTGCCAGCAGCGTAACCGCGTTGGAGACCCAGTACTTC
TRBJ2-3 | - | TRBV2 | CASSVQGGDTQYF | TGTGCCAGCAGTGTTCAGGGCGGCGATACGCAGTATTTT